This TCR beta chain originates from a study of post-analysis software for immune sequencing data. This CDR3 contains 14 residues. Trimming shortened V by 2 bases and J by 1 base, and 8 bases separated the two germline ends. Germline loops: CDR1 LNHNV, CDR2 YYDKDF (reference sequence). This clonotype was recorded a few times. As yet, its antigen is unknown. Study results and caveats: Comparison of patients with controls showed 5 or 6 TRBV segments more frequent in patients, TRBV5-6, TRBV5-1 and TRBV20-1 among them.

Unique molecular identifiers tagged the TCR beta cDNA libraries. TCRdb passed the PCR reads through MiXCR, listing each CDR3 protein once. The repertoire holds about 770,000 distinct CDR3 sequences, with roughly 50% as singletons. This chain uses TRBV15 with TRBJ2-5; no clear D. The sample taken for sequencing was blood. The sequence was obtained from a girl aged 10-17 years with multiple sclerosis. CDR3 sequence: CATSRWTGQETQYF. In nucleotides, the CDR3 is TGTGCCACCAGCAGATGGACCGGCCAAGAGACCCAGTACTTC.